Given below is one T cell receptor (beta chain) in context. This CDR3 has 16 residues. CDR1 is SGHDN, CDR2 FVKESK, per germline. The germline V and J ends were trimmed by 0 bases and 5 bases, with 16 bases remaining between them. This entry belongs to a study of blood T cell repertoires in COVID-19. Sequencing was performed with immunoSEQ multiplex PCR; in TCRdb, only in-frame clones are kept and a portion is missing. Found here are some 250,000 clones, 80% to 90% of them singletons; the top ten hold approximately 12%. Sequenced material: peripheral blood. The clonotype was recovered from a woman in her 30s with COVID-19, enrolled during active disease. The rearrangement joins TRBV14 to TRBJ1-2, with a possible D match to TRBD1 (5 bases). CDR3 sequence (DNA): TGTGCCAGCAGCCAAGACGGACCGCAGGGAGGGTATGGCTACACCTTC. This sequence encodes CASSQDGPQGGYGYTF.